The 27 T cell receptor beta chains reported below all come from one sample, sequenced in a study of response to subunit inactivated influenza vaccine (dated by TCRdb to between 2018 and 2020). The library was generated by RT-PCR. The instrument was an Illumina HiSeq 2500. Using fastp trimming at Q25 and MiXCR clonotype assembly, TCRdb reanalyzed the public sequencing data and kept in-frame beta chains. Merged by CDR3 protein, the rows form single entries marked with the most common genes and DNA. This sample comprises around 570,000 distinct CDR3 sequences, roughly 8.2% of them detected only once. The biggest ten clones account for about an eighth of the sample. Specimen: PBMCs from blood, collected around 25 months after vaccination. The origin of the receptors is a man between 45 and 75 years old who received an inactivated influenza vaccine. Donor details come from another sample of the same person, matched by shared clones.

V and J are TRBV6-2 or TRBV6-3 and TRBJ2-7; D remains unclear. The CDR3 contains 12 residues. V was cut by 7 bases and J by 5 bases, with 12 bases left in between. Germline CDR1 is MNHEY and CDR2 is SVGEGT. Here the CDR3 reads CASNQGRDEQYF. CDR3 DNA: TGTGCCAGCAACCAAGGACGGGACGAGCAGTACTTC.

This clonotype showed up many times. The rearrangement uses TRBV7-8 and TRBJ1-5; D unclear. The germline V and J ends were trimmed by 0 bases and 8 bases, with 14 bases remaining between them. The CDR3 runs to 15 residues. Germline-derived CDR1 and CDR2 are SGHVS and FQNEAQ. Here the CDR3 DNA reads TGTGCCAGCAGCTTAGCCGGACGTGAGTGGGAGCCCCAGCATTTT. Its translation is CASSLAGREWEPQHF.

The chain employs TRBV6-6 and TRBJ1-2; 10 bases agree with TRBD1. CDR1 MNHNY and CDR2 SVGAGI come from the germline V gene (reference sequence). The CDR3 contains 12 residues. Trimming at V came to 11 bases and at J to 8 bases, leaving 8 bases not matched to a gene. CDR3 region: CASSTGGEGYTF. CDR3 coding DNA: TGTGCCTCTTCGACAGGGGGCGAGGGCTACACCTTC.

To note about this clonotype: A read error may explain this, as a much larger clone is one base away. The chain combines TRBV5-1 with TRBJ2-4; TRBD2 is a possible D gene (6 bases). The CDR3 totals 13 residues. Germline V gene sequence: CDR1 SGHRS, CDR2 YFSETQ. Trimming removed 2 bases from V and 8 bases from J, with 11 bases in between. The CDR3 DNA reads TGCGCCAGCAGCTTCGGAGGGGCGGACATTCAGTACTTC. Amino acid sequence: CASSFGGADIQYF.

The table lists this clonotype with a few counts. The chain is built from TRBV20-1 and TRBJ1-6, with 7 nucleotides matching TRBD1. CDR3 size: 15 residues. Trimming took 5 bases from V and 4 from J; bases not matched to a gene: 8. The V gene's germline CDR1 is DFQATT and CDR2 SNEGSKA (reference sequence). In DNA, the CDR3 is TGCAGTGCTTATCCGGGACAGTTGTATAATTCACCCCTCCACTTT. This translates into CSAYPGQLYNSPLHF.

This clonotype was counted between two and nine times. The genes are TRBV7-2 and TRBJ1-5; the D gene is possibly TRBD1 (5 bases). The germline V gene encodes CDR1 SGHTA and CDR2 FQGNSA. V lost 5 bases, J lost 0 bases, and 17 bases lay in between. The CDR3 consists of 17 residues. CDR3 protein: CASSARTSLYSNQPQHF. For the CDR3, the DNA is TGTGCCAGCAGCGCGAGGACATCTCTTTATAGCAATCAGCCCCAGCATTTT.

The chain couples TRBV28 to TRBJ2-7; TRBD1 agrees at 10 bases. The trim removed 3 bases at V and 2 bases at J, leaving 10 bases unmatched. Germline assignment: CDR1 MDHEN and CDR2 SYDVKM. This CDR3 spans 17 amino acids. The CDR3: CASSFGTGVEGTYEQYF. The CDR3 bases are TGTGCCAGCAGTTTCGGGACAGGGGTGGAGGGGACCTACGAGCAGTACTTC. The whole variable domain, filled in from reference TRBV28 and TRBJ2-7, reads DVKVTQSSRYLVKRTGEKVFLECVQDMDHENMFWYRQDPGLGLRLIYFSYDVKMKEKGDIPEGYSVSREKKERFSLILESASTNQTSMYLCASSFGTGVEGTYEQYFGPGTRLTVT.

The chain carries TRBV15 and TRBJ1-6; D uncertain. V lost 0 bases to trimming and J lost 7 bases, with 10 bases between them. The CDR3 is made up of 15 amino acids. The germline V gene has CDR1 LNHNV and CDR2 YYDKDF (reference sequence). The CDR3 DNA is TGTGCCACCAGCAGAGACCCCAAGGGCAATTCACCCCTCCACTTT. It codes for CATSRDPKGNSPLHF.

In its sample, this clonotype was seen a few times. The chain is built from TRBV15 and TRBJ2-5; 8 bases are a match to TRBD1. The V gene's germline CDR1 is LNHNV and CDR2 YYDKDF (reference sequence). The CDR3 runs 16 residues. J was trimmed by 4 bases and V by 1 base; bases with no gene match: 8. This CDR3 reads CATSRAKQGVLETQYF. CDR3 in DNA: TGTGCCACCAGCAGAGCTAAACAGGGGGTCTTAGAGACCCAGTACTTC.

This clonotype was counted a single time. The chain has TRBV20-1 and TRBJ2-3; D could derive from TRBD1 or TRBD2 (7 bases each). Trimming removed 6 bases at V and 6 bases at J, with 22 bases between. Germline V gives CDR1 DFQATT, CDR2 SNEGSKA (reference sequence). CDR3 length: 15 amino acids. For the CDR3, the DNA is TGCAGTGCGCTGTCTCAGGGGGGGGGTCGGGATACGCAGTATTTT. It yields the protein CSALSQGGGRDTQYF.

This clonotype has just a few counts. V is TRBV27 and J is TRBJ2-7, with D perhaps matching TRBD1 or TRBD2 (5 bases each). Per germline, CDR1 MNHEY and CDR2 SMNVEV (reference sequence). CDR3 size: 14 residues. The V end was cut by 10 bases, the J end by 7 bases, with 23 bases between. CDR3 nucleotide sequence: TGTGCCACGCAAACAACCCCGGGACGCAAAGAGCAGTACTTC. Protein product: CATQTTPGRKEQYF.

In DNA, the CDR3 is TGTGCCAGCAGTGACAGGGGAGTGGATGGCTACACCTTC. Residues: CASSDRGVDGYTF. This chain uses TRBV6-1 with TRBJ1-2; perhaps TRBD1 as D (6 bases). The CDR3 is 13 residues long. CDR1 is MNHNS, CDR2 SASEGT, per germline. V lost 3 bases to trimming and J lost 6 bases, with 11 bases between them.

The chain employs TRBV10-3 and TRBJ2-1, with 9 bases aligning to TRBD2. Trimming cost V 3 bases and J 8 bases; bases outside gene matches: 5. This CDR3 spans 14 amino acids. Germline values: CDR1 ENHRY, CDR2 SYGVKD. The CDR3 region is CAISDAGGLDEQFF. CDR3 coding DNA: TGTGCCATCAGTGACGCGGGGGGGCTGGATGAGCAGTTCTTC.

This clonotype has a count of ten or more. The chain couples TRBV6-1 to TRBJ2-1; D is possibly TRBD2 (5 bases). The CDR3 sequence is 14 residues long. The V and J ends lost 8 bases and 3 bases respectively, with 14 bases between them. The germline V gene has CDR1 MNHNS and CDR2 SASEGT. CDR3 amino acids: CASGRGSSYNEQFF. The CDR3 coding sequence is TGTGCCAGCGGCAGAGGGAGCAGCTACAATGAGCAGTTCTTC.

V is TRBV10-3 and J is TRBJ2-3; D gene uncertain. Trimming cost V 3 bases and J 4 bases, with 11 bases left between them. CDR1 and CDR2 (germline): ENHRY, SYGVKD. This CDR3 comprises 14 residues. CDR3 bases: TGTGCCATCAGTGATGCTAGGTCTGCAGATACGCAGTATTTT. It specifies CAISDARSADTQYF.

This clonotype was counted many times. The CDR3 sequence: CASSSYIASGRARETQYF. The CDR3 coding sequence is TGTGCCAGCAGCTCCTATATAGCTAGCGGGAGGGCCCGAGAGACCCAGTACTTC. The gene calls are TRBV21-1 and TRBJ2-5; the table gives TRBD2 as D, unverified against the DNA. TRBV21-1 is a known pseudogene. CDR3 length: 18 residues.

This chain connects TRBV20-1 to TRBJ2-5; D assignment may be TRBD1 or TRBD2 (6 bases each). The CDR3 is made up of 18 amino acids. CDR1 is DFQATT, CDR2 SNEGSKA, per germline (reference sequence). Trimming removed 4 bases at V and 5 bases at J, with 29 bases between. CDR3 loop: CSAKGARGPPSVEETQYF. The CDR3 region has the DNA TGCAGTGCTAAAGGCGCCCGGGGGCCCCCCAGTGTGGAGGAGACCCAGTACTTC.

This clonotype was seen a handful of times. The rearrangement joins TRBV4-1 to TRBJ2-5; no clear D gene. There are 13 residues in the CDR3. From germline, CDR1 is MGHRA and CDR2 YSYEKL. Trimming took off 6 bases at V and 1 base at J, with 9 bases between the two ends. CDR3 in amino acids: CASRDVTQETQYF. In nucleotides, the CDR3 is TGCGCCAGCAGGGACGTCACCCAAGAGACCCAGTACTTC.

This clonotype was seen at least ten times. The chain carries TRBV10-3 and TRBJ1-5; no reliable D call. Germline values: CDR1 ENHRY, CDR2 SYGVKD. This CDR3 region has 14 residues. The germline V and J ends were trimmed by 0 bases and 5 bases, with 8 bases remaining between them. CDR3 DNA sequence: TGTGCCATCAGTGAGTCCAGGTCTGATCAGCCCCAGCATTTT. Its translation is CAISESRSDQPQHF.

This clonotype was seen only a few times. The CDR3 reads CATARDRRNEQFF. The CDR3 coding sequence is TGTGCCACCGCCCGGGACAGACGTAATGAGCAGTTCTTC. The rearrangement links TRBV6-4 to TRBJ2-1; 7 bases are shared with TRBD1. The CDR3 is 13 amino acids. Germline loops: CDR1 MRHNA, CDR2 SNTAGT. V gave up 10 bases and J gave up 7 bases; unmatched junction bases: 10.

The chain combines TRBV5-1 with TRBJ2-7; D is undetermined. The CDR3 contains 15 residues. With 0 bases removed from V and 2 bases from J, the gap between germline ends came to 12 bases. Germline V gives CDR1 SGHRS, CDR2 YFSETQ. CDR3 loop: CASSLAEVVAYEQYF. The CDR3 DNA reads TGCGCCAGCAGCTTGGCCGAGGTGGTGGCCTACGAGCAGTACTTC.

The sample holds many counts of this clonotype. This chain links TRBV28 with TRBJ1-1; tentative D call: TRBD1 (5 bases). Trimming stripped 6 bases from V and 1 base from J, with 15 bases between. Looked up from germline, CDR1 is MDHEN and CDR2 is SYDVKM. This CDR3 region has 15 residues. This CDR3 is CASRPHRDGNTEAFF. Written as DNA, the CDR3 is TGTGCCAGCAGGCCCCACCGGGACGGGAACACTGAAGCTTTCTTT.

This clonotype occurred many times. The rearrangement uses TRBV4-1 and TRBJ2-1; a possible D gene is TRBD2 (5 bases). With 2 bases removed from V and 5 bases from J, the gap between germline ends came to 19 bases. The CDR3 covers 17 residues. Germline V gives CDR1 MGHRA, CDR2 YSYEKL. In DNA form, the CDR3 reads TGCGCCAGCAGCCAATCCCTGGAGTCTTCGCGGGACAATGAGCAGTTCTTC. It encodes CASSQSLESSRDNEQFF.

In its sample, this clonotype was seen a few times. The chain couples TRBV24-1 to TRBJ1-1; the D gene is possibly TRBD1 (5 bases). The germline CDR1 and CDR2 sequences are KGHDR and SFDVKD. The CDR3 runs to 13 residues. V dropped 3 bases and J dropped 11 bases, with 15 bases sitting between them. In DNA form, the CDR3 reads TGTGCCACCAGTGATCGGAGATCAGGGACGGCTTTCTTT. Protein sequence: CATSDRRSGTAFF.

This clonotype was seen a handful of times. This chain connects TRBV14 to TRBJ2-1; 12 bases are shared with TRBD1. This CDR3 has 16 amino acids. The germline CDR1 and CDR2 sequences are SGHDN and FVKESK. The V and J ends lost 3 bases and 8 bases, in that order; junction bases with no gene match: 8. The CDR3 DNA reads as TGTGCCAGCAGCCATACCGGGACAGGGGGCATCGATGAGCAGTTCTTC. Translation: CASSHTGTGGIDEQFF.

This clonotype showed up many times. V gene TRBV7-9 combines with J gene TRBJ1-1; no clear D. Germline-derived CDR1 and CDR2 are SEHNR and FQNEAQ (reference sequence). With 1 base removed from V and 1 base from J, the gap between germline ends came to 10 bases. The CDR3 has 15 residues. The CDR3: CASSLDGQKNTEAFF. Written as DNA, the CDR3 is TGTGCCAGCAGCTTAGATGGGCAGAAGAACACTGAAGCTTTCTTT.

This clonotype has a handful of counts. This chain connects TRBV20-1 to TRBJ2-7; D could derive from TRBD1 or TRBD2 (5 bases each). CDR3 length equals 16 residues. Germline CDR1 reads DFQATT; CDR2 reads SNEGSKA (reference sequence). V dropped 3 bases and J dropped 0 bases, with 18 bases sitting between them. Here the CDR3 DNA reads TGCAGTGCTAGTAGCGTCGGGACGCGCATCTCCTACGAGCAGTACTTC. It yields the protein CSASSVGTRISYEQYF.